A single sample is the source of the 29 T cell receptor beta chains below, sequenced in a study of shared clonotypes between healthy human individuals. Some clones are missing from TCRdb's copy, which holds only in-frame ones; the method was immunoSEQ multiplex PCR. The sample has about 1.1 million clones, roughly 80% seen once. The sample taken for sequencing was memory CD4+ T cells from PBMCs. The subset was: CD45RA-negative fraction. The source is a man aged 18 to 29 in good health. Some clones in this sample may be carry-over from other donors' samples.

As regards this clone: The sample carries other DNA sequences with the same CDR3. This chain links TRBV7-2 with TRBJ2-5, with 7 bases aligning to TRBD1. V was clipped by 2 bases and J by 4 bases; unmatched bases: 4. This CDR3 has 14 amino acids. Looked up from germline, CDR1 is SGHTA and CDR2 is FQGNSA. The CDR3: CASSLNRGRETQYF. CDR3 bases: TGTGCCAGCAGCTTAAACAGGGGAAGAGAGACCCAGTACTTC.

V and J are TRBV18 and TRBJ1-1; the match to TRBD1 covers 10 bases. V lost 1 base and J lost 0; bases outside the gene matches: 5. From germline, CDR1 is KGHSH and CDR2 LQKENI. The length of the CDR3 is 17 residues. This chain's CDR3 is CASSPQRTGGLNTEAFF. The DNA of the CDR3 is TGTGCCAGCTCACCACAACGGACAGGGGGGTTGAACACTGAAGCTTTCTTT.

With respect to this clone: A much larger clone lies a single base off, so this may be a read error. This chain joins TRBV30 and TRBJ1-3, with TRBD1 as a possible D gene (5 bases). Germline V lookup: CDR1 GTSNPN, CDR2 SVGIG (reference sequence). The CDR3 length is 11 residues. CDR3 bases: TGTGCCTGGAGTTACAGGAACACCACATATTTT. Encoded protein: CAWSYRNTTYF.

The chain employs TRBV28 and TRBJ2-6; D not certain. The V and J ends lost 8 bases and 0 bases respectively, with 8 bases between them. This CDR3 has 14 residues. Germline loops: CDR1 MDHEN, CDR2 SYDVKM. The DNA of the CDR3 is TGTGCCAGCCGTCGGACCTCTGGGGCCAACGTCCTGACTTTC. Translating it yields CASRRTSGANVLTF.

Notes on this clone: Other DNA sequences within the sample encode an identical CDR3. V is TRBV9 and J is TRBJ1-3, with a weak D call TRBD1 (6 bases). The CDR3 is 15 residues long. V lost 0 bases and J 2 bases, leaving 9 bases between the germline ends. Germline V gene sequence: CDR1 SGDLS, CDR2 YYNGEE. The CDR3 DNA reads as TGTGCCAGCAGCGTAGCTCCAGGGGCTGGAAACACCATATATTTT. Its protein product is CASSVAPGAGNTIYF.

J is TRBJ1-5 and V is TRBV28, with D possibly being TRBD1 (5 bases). The CDR3 runs 14 residues. V was clipped by 2 bases and J by 6 bases, with 11 bases between them. Germline assignment: CDR1 MDHEN and CDR2 SYDVKM. The CDR3 sequence: CASSLQGYGQPQHF. DNA for the CDR3: TGTGCCAGCAGTTTACAGGGATACGGTCAGCCCCAGCATTTT. Based on the CDR3 plus reference TRBV28 and TRBJ1-5, the full variable domain is DVKVTQSSRYLVKRTGEKVFLECVQDMDHENMFWYRQDPGLGLRLIYFSYDVKMKEKGDIPEGYSVSREKKERFSLILESASTNQTSMYLCASSLQGYGQPQHFGDGTRLSIL.

This chain joins TRBV27 and TRBJ2-3; D unresolved. The V gene's germline CDR1 is MNHEY and CDR2 SMNVEV (reference sequence). The CDR3 has 15 residues. Trimming pared 6 bases from V and 1 base from J, leaving 14 bases between. The CDR3 DNA reads as TGTGCCAGCAGCAACAAGGGTTTTGGCACAGATACGCAGTATTTT. Translation gives CASSNKGFGTDTQYF.

The genes are TRBV7-9 and TRBJ1-5; 9 bases are a match to TRBD1. The germline V gene encodes CDR1 SEHNR and CDR2 FQNEAQ (reference sequence). The trim removed 5 bases at V and 1 base at J, leaving 6 bases unmatched. CDR3 length: 16 amino acids. CDR3: CASSPRTGESNQPQHF. In DNA, the CDR3 is TGTGCCAGCAGCCCCCGGACAGGGGAAAGCAATCAGCCCCAGCATTTT.

In its sample, this clone was seen once. The rearrangement uses TRBV28 and TRBJ2-1; 9 bases are shared with TRBD2. Trimming removed 7 bases from V and 1 base from J; junction bases left unmatched: 17. The CDR3 has 19 residues. Per germline, CDR1 MDHEN and CDR2 SYDVKM. CDR3 sequence: CASTDLPGSSGISYNEQFF. In DNA form, the CDR3 reads TGTGCCAGCACCGACCTCCCCGGATCTAGCGGGATATCCTACAATGAGCAGTTCTTC.

This rearrangement joins TRBV4-2 to TRBJ2-7, with TRBD2 matching 9 bases. CDR3 length: 15 amino acids. Germline CDR1 LGHNA, CDR2 YNFKEQ. V lost 4 bases, J lost 2 bases, and 6 bases stayed unmatched. The CDR3 coding sequence is TGTGCCAGCAGCCCCTCGACTAGCGGCCCCTACGAGCAGTACTTC. Its protein product is CASSPSTSGPYEQYF.

The CDR3 DNA is TGTGCCAGCAGCTGGGGGGGGACCCGGGAAAAACTGTTTTTT. Amino acids: CASSWGGTREKLFF. The genes are TRBV5-4 and TRBJ1-4; tentatively, D is TRBD1 (5 bases). The germline CDR1 and CDR2 sequences are SGHNT and YYREEE (reference sequence). The CDR3 extends over 14 amino acids. The V gene lost 3 bases and the J gene lost 8 bases, with 14 bases spanning the gap.

V is TRBV7-2 and J is TRBJ2-1; D is unresolved. The CDR3 is 15 residues long. The germline CDR1 and CDR2 sequences are SGHTA and FQGNSA. Trimming pared 4 bases from V and 6 bases from J, leaving 16 bases between. The CDR3 DNA follows: TGTGCCAGCAGCTACGGGTGGTCTGGAATCAATGAGCAGTTCTTC. It codes for CASSYGWSGINEQFF. Full variable domain (missing parts from reference TRBV7-2 and TRBJ2-1): GAGVSQSPSNKVTEKGKDVELRCDPISGHTALYWYRQSLGQGLEFLIYFQGNSAPDKSGLPSDRFSAERTGGSVSTLTIQRTQQEDSAVYLCASSYGWSGINEQFFGPGTRLTVL.

This CDR3 reads CASSSTGRGARYEQYF. CDR3 nucleotide sequence: TGTGCCAGCAGCTCCACAGGGAGGGGAGCGCGGTACGAGCAGTACTTC. This chain connects TRBV28 to TRBJ2-7; tentative D call: TRBD2 (7 bases). Trimming pared 6 bases from V and 4 bases from J, leaving 22 bases between. CDR3 length equals 16 residues. The V gene's germline CDR1 is MDHEN and CDR2 SYDVKM.

As for this clone: The same CDR3 also results from other DNA sequences found in this sample. The chain recombines TRBV5-1 with TRBJ2-7; possibly TRBD1 or TRBD2 for D (6 bases each). Germline CDR1 and CDR2: SGHRS and YFSETQ. The CDR3 covers 15 residues. V was cut by 0 bases and J by 2 bases, with 12 bases left in between. In DNA, the CDR3 is TGCGCCAGCAGCTTGGAGGGGGGCGCAGCCTACGAGCAGTACTTC. Translation gives CASSLEGGAAYEQYF. Using reference TRBV5-1 and TRBJ2-7 for the parts outside the CDR3, the full variable domain is KAGVTQTPRYLIKTRGQQVTLSCSPISGHRSVSWYQQTPGQGLQFLFEYFSETQRNKGNFPGRFSGRQFSNSRSEMNVSTLELGDSALYLCASSLEGGAAYEQYFGPGTRLTVT.

This chain joins TRBV18 and TRBJ1-5, with D uncertain. V lost 1 base and J lost 5, with 15 bases in between. The germline CDR1 and CDR2 sequences are KGHSH and LQKENI. CDR3 length: 16 amino acids. The CDR3, as DNA: TGTGCCAGCTCACCACGGGAGGGTTTCTTGTATCAGCCCCAGCATTTT. This codes for CASSPREGFLYQPQHF.

The chain recombines TRBV5-1 with TRBJ1-1; a possible D gene is TRBD1 (6 bases). V shed 3 bases and J shed 1 base, with 19 bases lying between them. This CDR3 contains 17 residues. From germline, CDR1 is SGHRS and CDR2 YFSETQ. DNA of the CDR3: TGCGCCAGCAGCTACGGACAGCTCCGGGCGACGAACACTGAAGCTTTCTTT. As protein: CASSYGQLRATNTEAFF.

J is TRBJ2-2 and V is TRBV19; possible D gene TRBD1, 5 bases. Trimming cost V 3 bases and J 4 bases, with 15 bases left between them. The CDR3 runs to 16 residues. The germline V gene encodes CDR1 LNHDA and CDR2 SQIVND (reference sequence). The CDR3 spells CASSMQGLSTTGELFF. CDR3 DNA sequence: TGTGCCAGTAGTATGCAGGGCCTTTCGACCACCGGGGAGCTGTTTTTT.

The rearrangement links TRBV5-8 to TRBJ1-4, with unresolved D. Germline CDR1 and CDR2: SGHTS and YDEGEE. This CDR3 comprises 14 residues. V lost 4 bases and J lost 3, with 10 bases in between. CDR3 loop: CASSVDGANEKLFF. CDR3 DNA sequence: TGTGCCAGCAGCGTGGACGGGGCTAATGAAAAACTGTTTTTT.

V and J are TRBV6-5 and TRBJ2-3; D unresolved. CDR3 size: 14 residues. The V gene lost 10 bases and the J gene lost 2 bases, with 16 bases spanning the gap. From germline, CDR1 is MNHEY and CDR2 SVGAGI. Written as DNA, the CDR3 is TGTGCCACCGGACCCTACCCTCACACAGATACGCAGTATTTT. Encoded protein: CATGPYPHTDTQYF.

The table lists this clone with a count of one. The gene calls are TRBV19 and TRBJ2-2; the D gene is possibly TRBD2 (6 bases). Germline CDR1 LNHDA, CDR2 SQIVND (reference sequence). V was trimmed by 6 bases and J by 2 bases, leaving 25 bases between them. This CDR3 region has 19 residues. The CDR3 DNA reads TGTGCCAGTAGCTCAATCCTCTGGAGGGGAAAAGCAAACACCGGGGAGCTGTTTTTT. Its protein is CASSSILWRGKANTGELFF.

The chain combines TRBV15 with TRBJ1-2; maybe TRBD1 (5 bases). The CDR3 covers 15 residues. V lost 3 bases and J lost 2, with 13 bases in between. In germline, CDR1 is LNHNV, CDR2 YYDKDF (reference sequence). The CDR3 loop is CATSRGLPGNYGYTF. DNA for the CDR3: TGTGCCACCAGCAGGGGACTTCCTGGAAACTATGGCTACACCTTC.

Only one count was recorded for this clone. The V gene is TRBV27, the J gene TRBJ2-7; 7 bases map to TRBD2. The trim removed 8 bases at V and 7 bases at J, leaving 11 bases unmatched. This CDR3 is 13 amino acids long. CDR1 and CDR2 (germline): MNHEY, SMNVEV (reference sequence). The CDR3 is CASGSSGLGEQYF. The CDR3 DNA follows: TGTGCCAGCGGAAGTAGCGGGCTAGGGGAGCAGTACTTC.

This rearrangement joins TRBV28 to TRBJ1-1; possibly TRBD1 for D (6 bases). The CDR3 totals 13 residues. Germline V gene sequence: CDR1 MDHEN, CDR2 SYDVKM. Between the trimmed V and J ends, which lost 6 bases and 4 bases, there was a span of 12 bases. The chain's CDR3 is CASRPTGLTEAFF. The CDR3 coding sequence is TGTGCCAGCAGACCTACAGGGCTCACTGAAGCTTTCTTT.

This chain links TRBV5-1 with TRBJ2-7, with D possibly TRBD1 on 6 matching bases. The V end lost 0 bases, the J end lost 3 bases, and 10 bases lay between the germline ends. The CDR3 consists of 14 residues. Germline V gene data show CDR1 as SGHRS and CDR2 as YFSETQ. CDR3 residues: CASSLAGRGYEQYF. The CDR3 bases are TGCGCCAGCAGCTTGGCCGGCAGGGGCTACGAGCAGTACTTC.

The gene calls are TRBV2 and TRBJ2-7; D unresolved. This CDR3 is built from 14 residues. Trimming pared 6 bases from V and 4 bases from J, leaving 16 bases between. Germline V gene lookup returns CDR1 SNHLY and CDR2 FYNNEI. CDR3 DNA sequence: TGTGCCAGCAGGACTCCATCTACTCATTACGAGCAGTACTTC. Residues: CASRTPSTHYEQYF. Supplemented by reference TRBV2 and TRBJ2-7, the full variable domain reads EPEVTQTPSHQVTQMGQEVILRCVPISNHLYFYWYRQILGQKVEFLVSFYNNEISEKSEIFDDQFSVERPDGSNFTLKIRSTKLEDSAMYFCASRTPSTHYEQYFGPGTRLTVT.

The gene calls are TRBV7-9 and TRBJ2-1; D is perhaps TRBD1 (6 bases). Trimming pared 3 bases from V and 7 bases from J, leaving 13 bases between. The CDR3 covers 14 residues. In germline, CDR1 is SEHNR, CDR2 FQNEAQ (reference sequence). The CDR3 protein is CASSFSTGMNEQFF. The CDR3 nucleotides read TGTGCCAGCAGCTTTTCTACAGGGATGAATGAGCAGTTCTTC.

Here the CDR3 DNA reads TGTGCCAGCAGTCCCACGTGGGGGACCAAAAACATTCAGTACTTC. Translating gives CASSPTWGTKNIQYF. V and J are TRBV28 and TRBJ2-4; D possibly uses TRBD1 or TRBD2 (5 bases each). Looked up from germline, CDR1 is MDHEN and CDR2 is SYDVKM. The CDR3 has 15 amino acids. Between the trimmed V and J ends, which lost 5 bases and 2 bases, there was a span of 13 bases.

As for this clone: It is likely a read error, because the conserved phenylalanine at the end of the CDR3 is missing. The chain carries TRBV6-4 and TRBJ2-3; 8 nucleotides line up with TRBD2. The CDR3 consists of 15 residues. After removal of 4 bases from V and 5 bases from J, the junction contained 8 bases not matched to a gene. From germline, CDR1 is MRHNA and CDR2 SNTAGT. In nucleotides, the CDR3 is TGTGCCAGCAGTGCAGCGGGAGAGGCTGTAGATACGCAGTATTCT. Translation gives CASSAAGEAVDTQYS.

The chain is built from TRBV28 and TRBJ2-5; 10 nucleotides align to TRBD1. The V gene end was trimmed by 6 bases and the J gene end by 1 base; junction bases not matched to a gene: 8. The CDR3 spans 16 residues. Germline-derived CDR1 and CDR2 are MDHEN and SYDVKM. As DNA, the CDR3 is TGTGCCAGCAGACACCAAGGACAGGGGGGCCAAGAGACCCAGTACTTC. This sequence encodes CASRHQGQGGQETQYF.